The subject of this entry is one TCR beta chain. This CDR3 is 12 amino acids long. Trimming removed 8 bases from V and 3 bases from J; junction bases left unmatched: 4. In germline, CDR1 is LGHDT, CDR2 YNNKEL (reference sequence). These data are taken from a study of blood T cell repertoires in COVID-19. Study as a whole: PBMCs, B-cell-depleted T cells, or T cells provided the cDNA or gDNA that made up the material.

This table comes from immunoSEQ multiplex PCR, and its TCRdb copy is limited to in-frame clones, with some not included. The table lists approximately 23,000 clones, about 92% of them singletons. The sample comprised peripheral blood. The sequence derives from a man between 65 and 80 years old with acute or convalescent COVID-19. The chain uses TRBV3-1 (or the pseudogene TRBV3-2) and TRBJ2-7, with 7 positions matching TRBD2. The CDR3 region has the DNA TGTGCCAGCTGCGGGGGAAACTACGAGCAGTACTTC. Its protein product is CASCGGNYEQYF.